The clone carrying this T cell receptor beta chain was counted a few times. These data are taken from a study of beta chain features in type 1 diabetes. Germline CDR1 and CDR2: SNHLY and FYNNEI. The CDR3 loop spans 14 amino acids. The germline V and J ends were trimmed by 5 bases and 0 bases, with 7 bases remaining between them. The whole isolated RNA underwent reverse transcription, so sequencing captured expressed TCRB transcripts. Profiling relied on immunoSEQ multiplex PCR, and the TCRdb table lists in-frame clones only, not all of them. The sample has 390,000 or so clones, about 15% seen once. What was sequenced was naive CD4+ T cells from blood. The chain employs TRBV2 and TRBJ1-4; D not certain. The clonotype comes from a young man in good health. CDR3 bases: TGTGCCAGCAGTCGAGAAGCAACTAATGAAAAACTGTTTTTT. Protein sequence: CASSREATNEKLFF. The whole variable domain, filled in from reference TRBV2 and TRBJ1-4, reads EPEVTQTPSHQVTQMGQEVILRCVPISNHLYFYWYRQILGQKVEFLVSFYNNEISEKSEIFDDQFSVERPDGSNFTLKIRSTKLEDSAMYFCASSREATNEKLFFGSGTQLSVL.